Each of the 14 T cell receptor beta chains below was sequenced from the same sample in a study of control samples from healthy donors and cancer patients. Libraries were prepared by immunoSEQ multiplex PCR; TCRdb keeps only in-frame clonotypes and omits some of them. This table has 150,000 to 200,000 clones, 90% to 95% appearing once. Sequenced sample: blood. These receptors were collected from a man aged 18 to 29 in good health.

The chain uses TRBV5-8 and TRBJ1-6; D is unclear. V lost 2 bases and J lost 4, with 7 bases in between. Germline V gene sequence: CDR1 SGHTS, CDR2 YDEGEE. The CDR3 runs 14 residues. The CDR3 loop is CASSFGLYNSPLHF. The DNA for the CDR3 is TGTGCCAGCAGCTTCGGGCTGTATAATTCACCCCTCCACTTT.

The chain couples TRBV6-5 to TRBJ2-5; TRBD2 is a possible D gene (5 bases). The CDR3 extends over 15 amino acids. Between the trimmed V and J ends, which lost 5 bases and 5 bases, there was a span of 18 bases. The germline V gene encodes CDR1 MNHEY and CDR2 SVGAGI. CDR3 DNA sequence: TGTGCCAGCAGTCGTTCTCTGGCTAGCCGGGAGACCCAGTACTTC. Amino acid sequence: CASSRSLASRETQYF.

This clone appeared once. The V and J genes are TRBV5-1 and TRBJ1-2; D remains unclear. V was shortened by 7 bases and J by 3 bases, with 10 bases between the two germline ends. The CDR3 is 12 residues long. From germline, CDR1 is SGHRS and CDR2 YFSETQ. In nucleotides, the CDR3 is TGCGCCAGCGCCGGATTTGACTATGGCTACACCTTC. Its translation is CASAGFDYGYTF.

The J gene is TRBJ2-7, the V gene TRBV30; 11 bases match TRBD1. V was pared by 1 base and J by 4 bases, with 3 bases of the junction left unmatched. The germline gives CDR1 GTSNPN, CDR2 SVGIG (reference sequence). CDR3 length equals 14 residues. This CDR3 is CAWSGTGGRYEQYF. The CDR3 bases are TGTGCCTGGAGTGGGACAGGGGGCAGGTACGAGCAGTACTTC.

V is TRBV3-1 (or the pseudogene TRBV3-2) and J is TRBJ2-3, with 8 nucleotides matching TRBD2. Germline-derived CDR1 and CDR2 are LGHDT and YNNKEL (reference sequence). This CDR3 is 15 amino acids long. J was trimmed by 1 base and V by 4 bases; bases with no gene match: 4. The CDR3 DNA sequence: TGTGCCAGCAGCCCTACTAGCGGTGGCACAGATACGCAGTATTTT. Translated: CASSPTSGGTDTQYF.

The V call is TRBV25-1, the J call TRBJ1-1; D is ambiguous. Germline V gives CDR1 MGHDK, CDR2 SYGVNS. The V and J ends lost 2 bases and 1 base respectively, with 11 bases between them. The CDR3 runs to 15 residues. CDR3 DNA: TGTGCCAGCAGTGAAGGTGGGAGCGGGAACACTGAAGCTTTCTTT. It specifies CASSEGGSGNTEAFF.

The chain couples TRBV27 to TRBJ1-5; 9 bases line up with TRBD1. Trimming took 6 bases from V and 2 from J; bases not matched to a gene: 8. The CDR3 runs 16 residues. Germline values: CDR1 MNHEY, CDR2 SMNVEV (reference sequence). The CDR3 region is CASSPDRGRGNQPQHF. The CDR3 DNA reads as TGTGCCAGCAGCCCTGACAGGGGGAGAGGCAATCAGCCCCAGCATTTT.

The V and J genes are TRBV11-2 and TRBJ2-3, with D maybe TRBD1 (6 bases). Germline CDR1 and CDR2: SGHAT and FQNNGV. Between the trimmed V and J ends, which lost 5 bases and 6 bases, there was a span of 9 bases. This CDR3 has 12 amino acids. The CDR3, as DNA: TGTGCCAGCAGCCCAGGGGCCGATACGCAGTATTTT. It translates to CASSPGADTQYF.

This chain joins TRBV13 and TRBJ1-5; the match to TRBD1 covers 8 bases. Germline V lookup: CDR1 PRHDT, CDR2 FYEKMQ (reference sequence). The CDR3 is 17 amino acids. V shed 5 bases and J 5 bases; nucleotides not matched to a gene: 14. For the CDR3, the DNA is TGTGCCAGCAGCCCCTATTCAGGGGGCGGGGGGGATCAGCCCCAGCATTTT. It specifies CASSPYSGGGGDQPQHF.

The rearrangement uses TRBV7-9 and TRBJ2-5; D not resolved. The CDR3 has 12 residues. The ends were cut back, 2 bases at V and 9 bases at J, with 10 bases in the middle. CDR1 is SEHNR and CDR2 is FQNEAQ in the germline V gene (reference sequence). In nucleotides, the CDR3 is TGTGCCAGCAGCTTAAACTCCGAGGCCCAGTACTTC. As protein: CASSLNSEAQYF.

This chain connects TRBV30 to TRBJ1-3; D remains ambiguous. Per the germline V gene, CDR1 is GTSNPN and CDR2 is SVGIG (reference sequence). V was clipped by 3 bases and J by 2 bases, with 8 bases between them. The CDR3 is 13 amino acids. The CDR3 loop reads CAWRGSAGNTIYF. CDR3 bases: TGTGCCTGGAGAGGGTCTGCTGGAAACACCATATATTTT.

V is TRBV4-2 and J is TRBJ2-5; 7 bases map to TRBD2. Germline V gives CDR1 LGHNA, CDR2 YNFKEQ. The CDR3 consists of 15 residues. The V and J ends lost 0 bases and 1 base, in that order; junction bases with no gene match: 2. The CDR3 coding sequence is TGTGCCAGCAGCCAAGAGGGGGGGGGCCAAGAGACCCAGTACTTC. Translating it yields CASSQEGGGQETQYF.

This clone was observed once. DNA for the CDR3: TGTGCCAGTAGCCTTTCAGGACCGGGACAGGGGGTAGATACGCAGTATTTT. Protein sequence: CASSLSGPGQGVDTQYF. V usage is TRBV19 and J usage is TRBJ2-3; the match to TRBD1 covers 11 bases. The trim removed 6 bases at V and 5 bases at J, leaving 13 bases unmatched. CDR1 and CDR2 (germline): LNHDA, SQIVND (reference sequence). This CDR3 spans 17 amino acids.

V gene TRBV12-3 or TRBV12-4 combines with J gene TRBJ1-5; D not certain. V was trimmed by 1 base and J by 6 bases, leaving 7 bases between them. This CDR3 spans 13 amino acids. The CDR3 region is CASSLGVSQPQHF. CDR3 DNA sequence: TGTGCCAGCAGTTTAGGGGTTAGTCAGCCCCAGCATTTT.